The 12 T cell receptor beta chains below were found in one sample sequenced in a study of shared clonotypes between healthy human individuals. CD45RO-negative, CCR7-positively selected cells formed the naive CD8 fraction, excluding terminally differentiated effector memory CD45RA+ cells. Sequencing was performed with immunoSEQ multiplex PCR; in TCRdb, only in-frame clones are kept and a portion is missing. The sample records about 680,000 clones, about 91% being singletons. Material for sequencing was naive CD8+ T cells sorted from blood. These TCRs come from a young man in good health.

This chain connects TRBV2 to TRBJ2-3, with D perhaps matching TRBD2 (5 bases). The CDR3 loop spans 17 amino acids. Germline V gene sequence: CDR1 SNHLY, CDR2 FYNNEI. Trimming removed 8 bases from V and 2 bases from J, with 23 bases in between. CDR3 amino acids: CASGGTPVDAHTDTQYF. In nucleotides, the CDR3 is TGTGCCAGCGGAGGCACCCCGGTGGATGCACACACAGATACGCAGTATTTT.

The chain employs TRBV5-1 and TRBJ1-2, with TRBD1 matching over 7 bases. Germline CDR1 is SGHRS and CDR2 is YFSETQ. The junction had 3 bases not matched to a gene; V was cut back by 2 bases and J by 5 bases. The CDR3 runs 13 residues. CDR3 loop: CASSLETGYGYTF. DNA for the CDR3: TGCGCCAGCAGCTTAGAGACAGGGTATGGCTACACCTTC.

V and J are TRBV21-1 and TRBJ2-7; the table assigns TRBD1, which was not confirmed against the DNA. TRBV21-1 is a documented pseudogene. The CDR3 loop spans 19 amino acids. Written as DNA, the CDR3 is TGTGCCAGCAGCAAAGTGTGGAATCCCCCGGGACAGGGAGGACACGAGCAGTACTTC. Protein product: CASSKVWNPPGQGGHEQYF.

The chain combines TRBV6-5 with TRBJ1-1; D is undetermined. Looked up from germline, CDR1 is MNHEY and CDR2 is SVGAGI. This CDR3 region has 13 residues. Trimming removed 10 bases from V and 4 bases from J, with 16 bases in between. This CDR3 reads CATSINEATEAFF. As DNA, the CDR3 is TGTGCCACGTCCATCAACGAAGCCACTGAAGCTTTCTTT.

The rearrangement uses TRBV10-3 and TRBJ2-7; D might be TRBD1 (7 bases). The V and J ends lost 8 bases and 3 bases respectively, with 20 bases between them. The germline gives CDR1 ENHRY, CDR2 SYGVKD. This CDR3 has 15 amino acids. The CDR3: CAIRVVQGGVYEQYF. In nucleotides, the CDR3 is TGTGCCATCCGGGTCGTCCAGGGGGGAGTCTACGAGCAGTACTTC.

This chain uses TRBV10-2 with TRBJ2-6; D is ambiguous. Trimming removed 0 bases at V and 0 bases at J, with 3 bases between. The V gene's germline CDR1 is WSHSY and CDR2 SAAADI. The CDR3 runs to 15 residues. The CDR3 is CASSESVSGANVLTF. In DNA form, the CDR3 reads TGCGCCAGCAGTGAGTCGGTCTCTGGGGCCAACGTCCTGACTTTC.

The V gene is TRBV29-1, the J gene TRBJ2-5; 7 nucleotides align to TRBD1. From germline, CDR1 is SQVTM and CDR2 ANQGSEA. This CDR3 is built from 13 residues. With V trimmed by 5 bases and J by 4 bases, 7 bases remained unmatched. The CDR3 sequence is CSVNRGLRETQYF. The CDR3 nucleotides are TGCAGCGTTAACAGGGGTCTCAGAGAGACCCAGTACTTC.

The rearrangement links TRBV28 to TRBJ2-7; D is unclear. V shed 5 bases and J shed 5 bases, with 25 bases lying between them. The CDR3 sequence is 17 residues long. CDR1 is MDHEN and CDR2 is SYDVKM in the germline V gene. Here the CDR3 reads CASSPLSNSVIHNEQYF. As DNA, the CDR3 is TGTGCCAGCAGTCCTCTCTCCAATTCCGTAATACACAACGAGCAGTACTTC.

There are a few counts of this clone. The V call is TRBV14, the J call TRBJ2-7, with D unclear. The V and J ends lost 4 bases and 3 bases respectively, with 7 bases between them. This CDR3 region has 12 residues. Germline V gene lookup returns CDR1 SGHDN and CDR2 FVKESK. CDR3 in DNA: TGTGCCAGCAGCCCGACCCTCTACGAGCAGTACTTC. This encodes CASSPTLYEQYF.

This rearrangement joins TRBV5-4 to TRBJ2-1; D is ambiguous. CDR3 length: 10 amino acids. The ends were cut back, 7 bases at V and 4 bases at J, with 3 bases in the middle. From germline, CDR1 is SGHNT and CDR2 YYREEE (reference sequence). CDR3 nucleotides: TGTGCCAGCGGTTACAATGAGCAGTTCTTC. The encoded protein is CASGYNEQFF.

In this sample, this clone turned up a few times. The genes are TRBV2 and TRBJ2-1, with D unclear. Trimming cost V 2 bases and J 2 bases, with 19 bases left between them. Germline-derived CDR1 and CDR2 are SNHLY and FYNNEI. The CDR3 runs 18 residues. The CDR3 DNA reads as TGTGCCAGCAGTGAACGTGAGGCGGAGCCTCCCCCCTACAATGAGCAGTTCTTC. Amino acid sequence: CASSEREAEPPPYNEQFF.

The V gene is TRBV27, the J gene TRBJ2-7; 7 bases map to TRBD1. There are 14 residues in the CDR3. Unmatched junction bases numbered 7, after V lost 5 bases and J lost 3 bases. Germline CDR1 and CDR2: MNHEY and SMNVEV (reference sequence). CDR3 protein: CASSQPTGRYEQYF. In nucleotides, the CDR3 is TGTGCCAGCAGTCAGCCGACAGGGCGCTACGAGCAGTACTTC.